This T cell receptor (beta chain) was retrieved from a study of radiotherapy plus CTLA-4 blockade in lung cancer. This table comes from immunoSEQ multiplex PCR, and its TCRdb copy is limited to in-frame clones, with some not included. The sample contains more than 25,000 clones, less than 80% of which appear only once. Germline V gene sequence: CDR1 SEHNR, CDR2 FQNEAQ (reference sequence). This CDR3 has 15 residues. V dropped 3 bases and J dropped 7 bases, with 13 bases sitting between them. The TCR was taken from a human donor with non-small cell lung cancer who had stable disease on radiotherapy plus ipilimumab. This sequence joins TRBV7-9 and TRBJ1-6; D remains unclear. The specimen comprised peripheral blood, sampled from a patient treated with radiotherapy plus ipilimumab. The CDR3 region is CASSLDPSRNSPLHF. CDR3 coding DNA: TGTGCCAGCAGCTTGGACCCCTCTCGGAATTCACCCCTCCACTTT.